This TCR beta chain was found in a study of a mutant IDH1 vaccine in newly diagnosed glioma. Study as a whole: The initiation of vaccination occurred 4-6 weeks after radiotherapy alone, or with temozolomide cycles. Study results and caveats: Pseudoprogression seemed unrelated to changes in top peripheral T cell clonotypes.

Turning to this clone: Its cognate antigen is unknown.

Indicated time point: week 35, safety follow-up. The vaccine gave 300 ug of a 20-mer mutant IDH1 peptide subcutaneously per dose. The length of the CDR3 is 15 residues. The V end lost 3 bases, the J end lost 4 bases, and 13 bases lay between the germline ends. Germline lookup yields CDR1 WNHNN and CDR2 SYGVQD (reference sequence). Clones were sequenced by immunoSEQ multiplex PCR, and TCRdb holds only the in-frame ones, with some missing. The table shows about 47,000 clones, with more than 75% occurring only once. The sequences come from PBMCs, collected from a glioma patient whose treatment included an IDH1 peptide vaccine. The receptor's source is a woman between 40 and 50 years old with glioma. The chain employs TRBV10-1 and TRBJ2-1, with no clear D. The CDR3 reads CASSESALNYNEQFF. The CDR3 nucleotides read TGCGCCAGCAGTGAAAGCGCCTTAAATTACAATGAGCAGTTCTTC.